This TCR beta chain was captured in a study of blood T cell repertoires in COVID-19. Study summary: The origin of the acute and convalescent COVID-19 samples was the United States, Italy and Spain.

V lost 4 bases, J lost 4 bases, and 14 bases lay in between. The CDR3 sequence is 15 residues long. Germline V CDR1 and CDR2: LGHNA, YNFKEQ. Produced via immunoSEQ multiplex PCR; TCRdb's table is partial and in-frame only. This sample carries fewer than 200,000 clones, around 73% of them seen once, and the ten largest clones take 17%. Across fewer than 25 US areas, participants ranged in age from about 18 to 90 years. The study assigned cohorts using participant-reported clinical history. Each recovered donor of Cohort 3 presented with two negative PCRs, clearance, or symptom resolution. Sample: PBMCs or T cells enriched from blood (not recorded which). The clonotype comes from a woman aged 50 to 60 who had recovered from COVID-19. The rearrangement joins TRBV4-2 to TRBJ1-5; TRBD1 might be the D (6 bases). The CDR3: CASSPEADRNQPQHF. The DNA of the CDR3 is TGTGCCAGCAGCCCGGAGGCGGACAGAAATCAGCCCCAGCATTTT.